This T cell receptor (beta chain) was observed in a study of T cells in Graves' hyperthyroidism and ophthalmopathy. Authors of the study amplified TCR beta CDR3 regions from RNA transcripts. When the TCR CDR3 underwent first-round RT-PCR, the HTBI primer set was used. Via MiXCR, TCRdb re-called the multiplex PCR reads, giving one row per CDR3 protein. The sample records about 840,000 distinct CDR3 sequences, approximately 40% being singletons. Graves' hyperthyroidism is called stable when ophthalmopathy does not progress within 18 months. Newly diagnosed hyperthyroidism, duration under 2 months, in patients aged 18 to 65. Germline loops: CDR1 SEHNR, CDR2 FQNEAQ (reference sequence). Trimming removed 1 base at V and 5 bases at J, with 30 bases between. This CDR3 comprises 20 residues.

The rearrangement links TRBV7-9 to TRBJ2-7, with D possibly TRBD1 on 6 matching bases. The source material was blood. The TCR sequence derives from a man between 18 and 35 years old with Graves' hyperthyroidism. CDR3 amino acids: CASSLVLMKQGGSIGHEQYF. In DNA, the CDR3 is TGTGCCAGCAGCTTAGTTCTGATGAAACAGGGTGGGTCGATCGGTCACGAGCAGTACTTC. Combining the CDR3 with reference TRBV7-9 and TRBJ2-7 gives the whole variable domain DTGVSQNPRHKITKRGQNVTFRCDPISEHNRLYWYRQTLGQGPEFLTYFQNEAQLEKSRLLSDRFSAERPKGSFSTLEIQRTEQGDSAMYLCASSLVLMKQGGSIGHEQYFGPGTRLTVT.